Included here is one TCR beta chain sequence, with context. Its specificity is not known. This sample stems from a study of early T cells in non-severe SARS-CoV-2 infection. Study details: The sequenced material was bulk RNA from unsorted whole blood, and its chains were unpaired. General observations from the study: CD4 and private specificities were missed by VDJdb matching, which favored anti-spike CD8 responses.

cDNA molecules, individually, were tagged with unique molecular identifiers. Via MiXCR, TCRdb re-called the 5' RACE reads, giving one row per CDR3 protein. The table records 84,000 or so distinct CDR3 sequences, 12% of them present only once. Germline CDR1 SGHTA, CDR2 FQGNSA. The ends lost 6 bases at V and 7 bases at J; junction bases unmatched: 9. CDR3 length equals 15 residues. The J gene is TRBJ2-1, the V gene TRBV7-2, with 10 bases matching TRBD2. The TCR comes from an adult who was a healthcare worker with PCR-confirmed SARS-CoV-2 infection or an uninfected control (not recorded which). Input material: whole blood. CDR3 DNA: TGTGCCAGCAGGGCACCGGGACTAGCGTCGAATGAGCAGTTCTTC. It codes for CASRAPGLASNEQFF.